This T cell receptor (beta chain) was retrieved from a study of Ad26.COV2.S vaccination and SARS-CoV-2 variants. Sequencing was performed with immunoSEQ multiplex PCR; in TCRdb, only in-frame clones are kept and a portion is missing. The table shows about 380,000 clones, with 83% occurring only once. As for this clone: Its antigen is not identified.

Indicated treatment: 19 received Ad26.COV2.S at low or high dose, single or two shots; roughly five received placebo; per-sample allocation not given. All samples were drawn on day 63, counting from the first vaccine or placebo injection. The study used a vaccine consisting of an Ad26 vector that expressed Wuhan-strain SARS-CoV-2 spike. Study results and limitations: Participants given vaccine showed non-spike TCR breadth similar to that of placebo recipients. It was vaccine recipients, not placebo recipients, who had the higher spike-specific TCR breadth. The TCR breadth and depth analyses may have produced an underestimate of total T cell responses.

Trimming shortened V by 5 bases and J by 0 bases, and 4 bases separated the two germline ends. Germline assignment: CDR1 GTSNPN and CDR2 SVGIG (reference sequence). CDR3 length: 11 amino acids. The chain links TRBV30 to TRBJ1-1; no firm D call. The sequence derives from a person aged 18-65 years who received the Ad26.COV2.S COVID-19 vaccine or a placebo. Sequenced material: peripheral blood, taken in a trial of Ad26.COV2.S vaccine versus placebo. The CDR3 sequence: CAWGMNTEAFF. CDR3 coding DNA: TGTGCCTGGGGGATGAACACTGAAGCTTTCTTT.